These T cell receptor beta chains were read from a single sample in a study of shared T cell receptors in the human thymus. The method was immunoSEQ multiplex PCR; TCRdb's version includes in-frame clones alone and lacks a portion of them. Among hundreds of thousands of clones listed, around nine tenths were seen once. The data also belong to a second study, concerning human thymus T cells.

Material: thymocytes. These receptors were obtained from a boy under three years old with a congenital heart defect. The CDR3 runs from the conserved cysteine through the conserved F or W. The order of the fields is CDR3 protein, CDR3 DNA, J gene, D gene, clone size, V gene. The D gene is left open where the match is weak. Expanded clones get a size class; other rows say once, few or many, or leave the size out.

CDR3aa: CASSQAHSGRSYEQYF
CDR3nt: TGTGCCAGCAGCCAAGCCCACTCAGGGAGGTCCTACGAGCAGTACTTC
j_gene: TRBJ2-7
d_gene: -
abundance: -
v_gene: TRBV4-2

CDR3aa: CASSSRTSGTQGEQYF
CDR3nt: TGTGCCAGCAGCTCTCGGACTAGCGGGACACAGGGCGAGCAGTACTTC
j_gene: TRBJ2-7
d_gene: TRBD2
abundance: -
v_gene: TRBV5-4

CDR3aa: CASSVRQGTYNEQFF
CDR3nt: TGTGCCAGCAGTGTAAGACAGGGGACCTACAATGAGCAGTTCTTC
j_gene: TRBJ2-1
d_gene: TRBD1
abundance: once
v_gene: TRBV28

CDR3aa: CASSRSGRRTDTQYF
CDR3nt: TGTGCCAGCAGCCGTAGCGGGAGGCGAACAGATACGCAGTATTTT
j_gene: TRBJ2-3
d_gene: TRBD2
abundance: -
v_gene: TRBV7-2

CDR3aa: CASSVGADVTGYTF
CDR3nt: TGTGCCAGTAGTGTGGGGGCGGACGTCACGGGCTACACCTTC
j_gene: TRBJ1-2
d_gene: -
abundance: -
v_gene: TRBV19

CDR3aa: CASSLSRTGRSDEQFF
CDR3nt: TGTGCCAGCAGTTTATCCCGGACAGGGCGAAGCGATGAGCAGTTCTTC
j_gene: TRBJ2-1
d_gene: TRBD1
abundance: -
v_gene: TRBV27

CDR3aa: CASTTGIYGYTF
CDR3nt: TGTGCCAGCACCACAGGGATCTATGGCTACACCTTC
j_gene: TRBJ1-2
d_gene: -
abundance: -
v_gene: TRBV28

CDR3aa: CASSRTTGGSNQPQHF
CDR3nt: TGTGCCAGCAGTAGGACAACAGGGGGAAGCAATCAGCCCCAGCATTTT
j_gene: TRBJ1-5
d_gene: TRBD1
abundance: -
v_gene: TRBV2

CDR3aa: CASGSGLAPSSYNEQFF
CDR3nt: TGTGCTAGTGGTTCAGGACTAGCCCCGAGCTCCTACAATGAGCAGTTCTTC
j_gene: TRBJ2-1
d_gene: TRBD2
abundance: -
v_gene: TRBV12-5

CDR3aa: CASSKWRPEADTEAFF
CDR3nt: TGTGCCAGCAGCAAATGGCGGCCCGAGGCTGACACTGAAGCTTTCTTT
j_gene: TRBJ1-1
d_gene: -
abundance: -
v_gene: TRBV21-1

CDR3aa: CASSPGGVSGNTIYF
CDR3nt: TGTGCCAGCAGCCCGGGGGGAGTATCTGGAAACACCATATATTTT
j_gene: TRBJ1-3
d_gene: -
abundance: few
v_gene: TRBV5-4

CDR3aa: CASFLSEGHNNEQFF
CDR3nt: TGTGCCAGCTTTTTATCGGAGGGCCACAACAATGAGCAGTTCTTC
j_gene: TRBJ2-1
d_gene: -
abundance: -
v_gene: TRBV11-2

CDR3aa: CASTQGSSYEQYF
CDR3nt: TGTGCCAGCACCCAGGGGAGCTCCTACGAGCAGTACTTC
j_gene: TRBJ2-7
d_gene: -
abundance: few
v_gene: TRBV6-7

CDR3aa: CASSSPIAPQYF
CDR3nt: TGTGCCAGCAGCTCCCCGATAGCGCCGCAGTATTTT
j_gene: TRBJ2-3
d_gene: -
abundance: -
v_gene: TRBV7-9

CDR3aa: CASSFQQGSNEKLFF
CDR3nt: TGTGCCAGCAGTTTTCAGCAGGGGTCTAATGAAAAACTGTTTTTT
j_gene: TRBJ1-4
d_gene: -
abundance: -
v_gene: TRBV28

CDR3aa: CASSQATGGLYEQYF
CDR3nt: TGTGCCAGCAGCCAAGCGACAGGGGGACTCTACGAGCAGTACTTC
j_gene: TRBJ2-7
d_gene: TRBD1
abundance: -
v_gene: TRBV14

CDR3aa: CASSQGREGYDTEAFF
CDR3nt: TGTGCCAGCAGTCAGGGCAGGGAGGGTTACGACACTGAAGCTTTCTTT
j_gene: TRBJ1-1
d_gene: -
abundance: -
v_gene: TRBV14

CDR3aa: CASSLGALAGYEQYF
CDR3nt: TGTGCCAGCAGCTTAGGGGCCCTAGCGGGGTATGAGCAGTACTTC
j_gene: TRBJ2-7
d_gene: TRBD2
abundance: -
v_gene: TRBV7-2

CDR3aa: CASSRARGRQETQYF
CDR3nt: TGCGCCAGCAGTCGGGCCAGGGGGCGTCAGGAGACCCAGTACTTC
j_gene: TRBJ2-5
d_gene: TRBD1
abundance: -
v_gene: TRBV10-2

CDR3aa: CASYDRGRGYTF
CDR3nt: TGTGCCAGCTATGACAGGGGACGTGGCTACACCTTC
j_gene: TRBJ1-2
d_gene: TRBD1
abundance: -
v_gene: TRBV27

CDR3aa: CASIRSGGYNEQFF
CDR3nt: TGTGCCTCGATCCGTAGCGGGGGCTACAATGAGCAGTTCTTC
j_gene: TRBJ2-1
d_gene: TRBD2
abundance: -
v_gene: TRBV30

CDR3aa: CASSLITSTDTQYF
CDR3nt: TGCGCCAGCAGCTTGATTACTAGCACAGATACGCAGTATTTT
j_gene: TRBJ2-3
d_gene: -
abundance: -
v_gene: TRBV5-1

CDR3aa: CASSASTSGQETQYF
CDR3nt: TGTGCCAGCAGCGCTTCGACTAGCGGACAAGAGACCCAGTACTTC
j_gene: TRBJ2-5
d_gene: TRBD2
abundance: -
v_gene: TRBV9

CDR3aa: CASSLRTSGTYEQYF
CDR3nt: TGTGCCAGCAGCTTACGGACTAGCGGGACCTACGAGCAGTACTTC
j_gene: TRBJ2-7
d_gene: TRBD2
abundance: -
v_gene: TRBV7-9

CDR3aa: CASSDGQGMTYEQYF
CDR3nt: TGTGCCAGCAGTGACGGGCAGGGAATGACCTACGAGCAGTACTTC
j_gene: TRBJ2-7
d_gene: -
abundance: -
v_gene: TRBV25-1

CDR3aa: CASSLADWPYGYTF
CDR3nt: TGTGCCAGCAGCTTGGCGGACTGGCCATATGGCTACACCTTC
j_gene: TRBJ1-2
d_gene: -
abundance: -
v_gene: TRBV5-6

CDR3aa: CASSPETSGSWDEQFF
CDR3nt: TGTGCCAGCAGCCCGGAAACTAGCGGCTCTTGGGATGAGCAGTTCTTC
j_gene: TRBJ2-1
d_gene: TRBD2
abundance: once
v_gene: TRBV5-4

CDR3aa: CASSQEYPGRYEQYF
CDR3nt: TGCGCCAGCAGCCAAGAATATCCAGGGAGGTACGAGCAGTACTTC
j_gene: TRBJ2-7
d_gene: -
abundance: -
v_gene: TRBV4-3

CDR3aa: CASSLSARDTSYEQYF
CDR3nt: TGTGCCAGCAGCTTGAGTGCCCGGGACACTTCCTACGAGCAGTACTTC
j_gene: TRBJ2-7
d_gene: -
abundance: -
v_gene: TRBV11-1

CDR3aa: CASGLYETQYF
CDR3nt: TGTGCTAGTGGTTTGTATGAGACCCAGTACTTC
j_gene: TRBJ2-5
d_gene: -
abundance: -
v_gene: TRBV12-5

CDR3aa: CASSPLAGGSSYEQYF
CDR3nt: TGTGCCAGCAGTCCCTTAGCGGGGGGGAGCTCCTACGAGCAGTACTTC
j_gene: TRBJ2-7
d_gene: TRBD2
abundance: -
v_gene: TRBV28

CDR3aa: CASINGQGHSYEQYF
CDR3nt: TGTGCCAGCATAAATGGACAGGGCCACTCCTACGAGCAGTACTTC
j_gene: TRBJ2-7
d_gene: TRBD1
abundance: -
v_gene: TRBV25-1

CDR3aa: CASSPLSLSENTEAFF
CDR3nt: TGTGCCAGCTCACCGCTGTCTCTTAGCGAGAACACTGAAGCTTTCTTT
j_gene: TRBJ1-1
d_gene: -
abundance: -
v_gene: TRBV18